This T cell receptor beta chain was recorded in a study of control samples from healthy donors and cancer patients. CDR1 is SGHVS and CDR2 is FQNEAQ in the germline V gene. Trimming removed 4 bases from V and 0 bases from J, with 7 bases in between. The CDR3 length is 14 residues. The method was immunoSEQ multiplex PCR; TCRdb's version includes in-frame clones alone and lacks a portion of them. Altogether about 46,000 clones are present, around nine tenths being singletons, with the ten largest covering 40%. The gene calls are TRBV7-8 and TRBJ1-5, with D maybe TRBD1 (5 bases). What was sequenced was PBMCs. This TCR came from a man in his fifties with head and neck cancer. The CDR3 reads CASSSGFSNQPQHF. In DNA, the CDR3 is TGTGCCAGCAGCTCAGGGTTTAGCAATCAGCCCCAGCATTTT.